This T cell receptor (beta chain) was observed in a study of blood T cells in healthy people across ages. Study-wide results and limits: Unsorted PBMC material precluded a definitive naive versus antigen-experienced comparison.

A few counts support this clonotype. Its target is unknown. The sample providers were healthy Caucasian people from Russia, aged roughly 6 to 100. Germline lookup yields CDR1 SGHRS and CDR2 YFSETQ. The ends lost 4 bases at V and 3 bases at J; junction bases unmatched: 7. The CDR3 is made up of 15 amino acids. A second 7 to 11 cycle PCR used barcoded and J-beta primers. MiXCR, run by TCRdb on the 5' RACE reads, gives a single entry per CDR3 protein. The data hold over 1,500,000 distinct CDR3 sequences, with 49% observed a single time. Sequenced input: blood. The chain couples TRBV5-1 to TRBJ1-1; 9 bases are shared with TRBD1. The sequence was obtained from a woman in her thirties or forties in good health. The CDR3 sequence: CASSAHRGLDTEAFF. In DNA form, the CDR3 reads TGCGCCAGCAGCGCCCACAGGGGGCTGGACACTGAAGCTTTCTTT.